This T cell receptor beta chain was sequenced for a study of PD-1 blockade in classical Hodgkin lymphoma. TCRdb's table, derived via immunoSEQ multiplex PCR, lists solely in-frame clones and lacks some. The sample consists of 50,000 to 65,000 clones, around 93% of them appearing once. No patient escaped relapse after autologous stem cell transplantation, and brentuximab vedotin exposure varied. Trimming shortened V by 0 bases and J by 4 bases, and 6 bases separated the two germline ends. The CDR3 consists of 13 residues. The germline V gene has CDR1 SGHTS and CDR2 YDEGEE. The chain uses TRBV5-8 and TRBJ2-3, with a tentative D call TRBD1 (5 bases). The TCR originated in a human donor with classical Hodgkin lymphoma. Material: peripheral blood mononuclear cells (PBMCs), obtained before the second cycle of nivolumab. The CDR3 loop reads CASSLVGPDTQYF. Written as DNA, the CDR3 is TGTGCCAGCAGCTTGGTGGGGCCAGATACGCAGTATTTT.